This T cell receptor (beta chain) came from a study of vaccination effects on CD4 cells after COVID-19. Only in-frame clones appear in the TCRdb table, and some are missing; sequencing was by immunoSEQ multiplex PCR. The table includes tens of thousands of clones, about three quarters detected once. Before sequencing, viral peptide pools were used by the ViraFEST assay to expand antigen-specific CD4+ T cells. Scientists isolated CD4+ T cells after an approximately 10-day culture period ended. Having tested negative for nucleocapsid antibodies, the vaccine recipients showed no prior SARS-CoV-2 infection. A half-volume exchange with IL-2 medium occurred on days 3 and 7. With regard to this clone: Its target is unknown.

V lost 3 bases to trimming and J lost 7 bases, with 17 bases between them. The CDR3 has 15 residues. CDR1 is MNHEY, CDR2 SVGAGI, per germline. The sequencing here drew on CD4+ T cells from PBMCs cultured with SARS-CoV-2 spike peptides, taken before COVID-19 vaccination. The chain employs TRBV6-5 and TRBJ2-3, with D possibly matching TRBD1 (5 bases). This sequence was found in a human donor who received a COVID-19 vaccine. CDR3 protein: CASSYPQGGYYTQYF. CDR3 nucleotides: TGTGCCAGCAGTTATCCCCAGGGCGGATATTATACGCAGTATTTT.